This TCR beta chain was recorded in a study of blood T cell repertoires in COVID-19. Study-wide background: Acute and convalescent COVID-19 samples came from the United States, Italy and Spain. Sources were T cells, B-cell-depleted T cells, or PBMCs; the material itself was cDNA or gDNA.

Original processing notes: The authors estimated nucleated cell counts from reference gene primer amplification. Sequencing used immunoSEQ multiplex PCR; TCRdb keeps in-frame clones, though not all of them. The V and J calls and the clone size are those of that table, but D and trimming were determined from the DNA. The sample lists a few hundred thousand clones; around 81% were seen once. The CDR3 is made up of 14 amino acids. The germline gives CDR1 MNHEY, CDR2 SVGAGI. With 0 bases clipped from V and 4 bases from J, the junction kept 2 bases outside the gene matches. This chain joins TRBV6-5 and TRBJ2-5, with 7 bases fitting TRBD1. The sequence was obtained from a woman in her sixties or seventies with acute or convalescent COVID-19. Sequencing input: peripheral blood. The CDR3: CASSYSRGLETQYF. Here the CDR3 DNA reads TGTGCCAGCAGTTACTCAAGGGGGCTAGAGACCCAGTACTTC.